The 18 T cell receptor beta chains reported below all come from one sample, sequenced in a study of blood T cell repertoires in COVID-19. Clones were read by immunoSEQ multiplex PCR, and TCRdb kept only the in-frame ones, dropping some. This sample has around 57,000 clones, with roughly 80% found just once. The sample comprised peripheral blood. These receptors were obtained from a woman aged 60-70 years with acute or convalescent COVID-19.

The chain is built from TRBV20-1 and TRBJ1-2, with D perhaps TRBD1 (6 bases). The CDR3 runs to 11 residues. Germline V gene sequence: CDR1 DFQATT, CDR2 SNEGSKA (reference sequence). V was shortened by 2 bases and J by 8 bases, with 9 bases between the two germline ends. DNA of the CDR3: TGCAGTGCTAGAACGACAGGCGGCTACACCTTC. It specifies CSARTTGGYTF.

This clone was seen just once. This chain uses TRBV29-1 with TRBJ1-2; D is perhaps TRBD1 (5 bases). Germline V CDR1 and CDR2: SQVTM, ANQGSEA. Trimming took off 6 bases at V and 1 base at J, with 9 bases between the two ends. This CDR3 region has 12 residues. CDR3 DNA: TGCAGCGTCAAGACAGTTAACTATGGCTACACCTTC. Amino acid sequence: CSVKTVNYGYTF.

The rearrangement uses TRBV27 and TRBJ1-2; TRBD1 aligns across 10 bases. Germline V lookup: CDR1 MNHEY, CDR2 SMNVEV (reference sequence). The CDR3 is made up of 14 amino acids. Germline trimming cut 11 bases from V and 3 bases from J; bases unmatched to any gene: 9. The chain's CDR3 is CAAGTGDGHYGYTF. The DNA of the CDR3 is TGTGCCGCCGGGACAGGGGACGGACACTATGGCTACACCTTC.

J is TRBJ2-7 and V is TRBV24-1; no firm D call. Trimming cost V 4 bases and J 0 bases, with 12 bases left between them. This CDR3 region has 15 residues. Germline V gives CDR1 KGHDR, CDR2 SFDVKD. The CDR3 sequence is CATSDRTSSSYEQYF. CDR3 DNA: TGTGCCACCAGTGACCGTACTTCGAGCTCCTACGAGCAGTACTTC.

This clone was seen once. The rearrangement uses TRBV19 and TRBJ1-5; D remains ambiguous. This CDR3 spans 15 amino acids. Trimming stripped 3 bases from V and 4 bases from J, with 13 bases between. CDR1 is LNHDA, CDR2 SQIVND, per germline (reference sequence). CDR3 protein: CASSIRGSGNQPQHF. In nucleotides, the CDR3 is TGTGCCAGTAGTATTAGAGGGAGCGGGAATCAGCCCCAGCATTTT.

This clone was recorded once. This chain joins TRBV7-2 and TRBJ2-7, with 14 bases matching TRBD2. CDR3 length equals 17 residues. The trim removed 4 bases at V and 2 bases at J, leaving 7 bases unmatched. Germline CDR1 SGHTA, CDR2 FQGNSA. The CDR3 nucleotides read TGTGCCAGCAGCTCGCCGGGACTAGCGGGGGCCCCCTACGAGCAGTACTTC. Its protein product is CASSSPGLAGAPYEQYF.

The chain links TRBV6-1 to TRBJ1-5; no clear D. Trimming stripped 2 bases from V and 6 bases from J, with 5 bases between. Germline V gene sequence: CDR1 MNHNS, CDR2 SASEGT. The length of the CDR3 is 12 residues. For the CDR3, the DNA is TGTGCCAGCAGTGAACGGAGTCAGCCCCAGCATTTT. Residues: CASSERSQPQHF.

The chain is built from TRBV9 and TRBJ2-3; 7 positions match TRBD1. Germline CDR1 reads SGDLS; CDR2 reads YYNGEE. The CDR3 totals 13 residues. The ends lost 8 bases at V and 2 bases at J; junction bases unmatched: 5. In DNA form, the CDR3 reads TGTGCCAGTCGACAGGGCCCCACAGATACGCAGTATTTT. This codes for CASRQGPTDTQYF.

This clone was found once. The genes are TRBV24-1 and TRBJ2-3; 7 bases fit TRBD1. CDR1 and CDR2 from the germline V gene are KGHDR and SFDVKD. Trimming at V came to 2 bases and at J to 6 bases, leaving 4 bases not matched to a gene. CDR3 length equals 14 residues. The CDR3 here is CATSDSYRGDTQYF. For the CDR3, the DNA is TGTGCCACCAGTGATTCTTACAGGGGCGATACGCAGTATTTT.

This chain uses TRBV7-8 with TRBJ1-2, with a weak D call TRBD1 (6 bases). In germline, CDR1 is SGHVS, CDR2 FQNEAQ. The CDR3 runs to 15 residues. Trimming cost V 1 base and J 8 bases, with 17 bases left between them. CDR3 protein: CASSLGTAPLQGYTF. DNA for the CDR3: TGTGCCAGCAGCTTAGGGACAGCCCCCTTGCAAGGCTACACCTTC.

J is TRBJ1-1 and V is TRBV7-9; TRBD1 aligns across 9 bases. Unmatched junction bases numbered 11, after V lost 8 bases and J lost 1 base. Germline V gene data show CDR1 as SEHNR and CDR2 as FQNEAQ (reference sequence). The CDR3 covers 16 residues. The CDR3 sequence is CASRSRDREGNTEAFF. The CDR3 bases are TGTGCCAGCCGATCAAGGGACAGGGAAGGGAACACTGAAGCTTTCTTT.

The chain links TRBV7-8 to TRBJ2-7; D gene ambiguous. Germline V gene data show CDR1 as SGHVS and CDR2 as FQNEAQ. There are 12 residues in the CDR3. Trimming shortened V by 5 bases and J by 6 bases, and 11 bases separated the two germline ends. CDR3 bases: TGTGCCAGCAGCCCAGTAATGATCGAGCAGTACTTC. Translation: CASSPVMIEQYF.

The V call is TRBV12-5, the J call TRBJ2-1; D unclear. V shed 1 base and J shed 2 bases, with 12 bases lying between them. The V gene's germline CDR1 is LGHNT and CDR2 FRNRAP. This CDR3 is built from 16 residues. The CDR3 sequence is CASGLDTDNPYNEQFF. CDR3 nucleotide sequence: TGTGCTAGTGGTTTGGACACAGACAATCCCTACAATGAGCAGTTCTTC.

The CDR3 coding sequence is TGTGCCAGCAGCGCCCTAGGACAGGGGACAGATACGCAGTATTTT. Its translation is CASSALGQGTDTQYF. This chain joins TRBV9 and TRBJ2-3, with 9 bases lining up with TRBD1. Germline lookup yields CDR1 SGDLS and CDR2 YYNGEE. V lost 3 bases to trimming and J lost 3 bases; unmatched junction nucleotides: 5. The CDR3 is made up of 15 amino acids. The full variable domain, its missing parts supplied by reference TRBV9 and TRBJ2-3, is DSGVTQTPKHLITATGQRVTLRCSPRSGDLSVYWYQQSLDQGLQFLIQYYNGEERAKGNILERFSAQQFPDLHSELNLSSLELGDSALYFCASSALGQGTDTQYFGPGTRLTVL.

The chain joins TRBV5-1 to TRBJ1-4; 8 bases are shared with TRBD1. The CDR3 totals 16 residues. Trimming removed 4 bases from V and 0 bases from J; junction bases left unmatched: 5. Germline V CDR1 and CDR2: SGHRS, YFSETQ. The CDR3 region has the DNA TGCGCCAGCAGCACGGGACAGGAAACAACTAATGAAAAACTGTTTTTT. Its translation: CASSTGQETTNEKLFF.

This chain links TRBV7-2 with TRBJ1-2, with D possibly matching TRBD1 (6 bases). Germline V gene lookup returns CDR1 SGHTA and CDR2 FQGNSA. The CDR3 is 17 residues long. The V end lost 5 bases, the J end lost 3 bases, and 22 bases lay between the germline ends. In nucleotides, the CDR3 is TGTGCCAGCAGCCTCTACCTGGGGGCGCATATGGACTATGGCTACACCTTC. Protein product: CASSLYLGAHMDYGYTF.

The chain links TRBV6-5 to TRBJ2-2, with a weak D call TRBD2 (6 bases). The CDR3 is 13 amino acids. The germline gives CDR1 MNHEY, CDR2 SVGAGI. Trimming left V 7 bases short and J 9 bases short, with 15 bases between. The CDR3 is CASKRGGERELFF. The CDR3 DNA follows: TGTGCCAGCAAAAGGGGCGGGGAGAGGGAGCTGTTTTTT.

The chain uses TRBV2 and TRBJ1-4, with D perhaps matching TRBD1 (5 bases). The germline V gene has CDR1 SNHLY and CDR2 FYNNEI. V lost 6 bases, J lost 8 bases, and 19 bases lay in between. This CDR3 contains 15 residues. CDR3 sequence: CASRFRTPQGEKLFF. CDR3 nucleotides: TGTGCCAGCAGATTCAGGACACCTCAAGGAGAAAAACTGTTTTTT.